This TCR beta chain was retrieved from a study of cytomegalovirus exposure and HLA in healthy donors (dated by TCRdb to about 2017). With regard to the full study: A later analysis indicated that the 100 to 150 validation repertoires were generated on the platform also employed for the approximately 670 repertoires of the first cohort. The study aimed to test whether cataloging public T cell receptors could reveal signatures of past pathogen exposure. Besides the first cohort of some 670 subjects, a separate validation cohort made up of over a hundred different subjects was used. High-throughput TCR immunosequencing, statistical association of individual TCRs with disease status, and machine learning were combined to predict cytomegalovirus infection status.

The library was made by the immunoSEQ multiplex PCR assay. The authors processed their data as follows. A statistical classification framework was developed to diagnose cytomegalovirus status using the catalog of TCR beta chain sequences. The source is immuneACCESS, and TCRdb retained only in-frame sequences with V and J called. Part of the clones is not carried over; for the studies checked, unresolved V genes explain less than half of this, and the remainder is unexplained. The V and J calls and clone size were taken over from that table, and D and trimming were inferred from the DNA. The sample data list over 200,000 clones, and around 87% of these were observed just once. The ten largest clones represent 2% of the sample. V is clipped by 1 base and J by 9 bases, and the sequence between their germline boundaries is 16 bases long. The CDR3 goes from the cysteine to the phenylalanine over 15 residues. Only CDR3 DNA is held: 45 bases, read in frame from base 1. For CDR1 and CDR2, the germline V gene lists SGHVS and FQNEAQ.

Donors formed part of the validation cohort, which comprised over a hundred subjects and was distinct from the first cohort of 666 subjects. This clone was recorded once. Its antigen is not yet known. No quality values exist for individual bases; no much larger clone is one base distant. The research as a whole found: Subsequent analysis determined that TCRs grouped into clusters in the first cohort also showed a tendency toward co-occurrence across the 90 to 150 validation repertoires, and approximately 94% of cluster scores exceeded 0. The validation cohort had no HLA typing available for a later analysis, so co-occurrence within that cohort was assessed over all 130 or so repertoires. Across donors, most TCR sequences were observed very rarely, whereas some public TCRs were present in many individuals. According to the authors, the approach could potentially be generalized to other disease states and immunological phenotypes. In vitro tests confirmed that a few of the cytomegalovirus-associated TCR beta chains recognize cytomegalovirus antigens. The study gave a list of more than 150 TCR beta chains associated with cytomegalovirus. In both the original and validation cohorts, the classifier was reported to diagnose cytomegalovirus status with high specificity and sensitivity.

The chain employs TRBV7-8 and TRBJ2-1, and TRBD2 may be the D gene, going by 5 matching bases. Sequencing was performed on PBMCs. The receptor was isolated from a woman aged 18-35 years in good health and CMV-seropositive. The CDR3 protein is CASSLDDTTGGEQFF. At the DNA level, the sequence is TGTGCCAGCAGCTTAGATGACACGACTGGAGGTGAGCAGTTCTTC.